This T cell receptor beta chain was obtained from a study of OX40 agonist ivuxolimab in advanced cancers. Overall study: Prior checkpoint blockade (anti-PD-1, anti-PD-L1 or anti-CTLA-4) was permitted; approximately 44% had it. Partial responses occurred in three patients (one hepatocellular carcinoma, two cutaneous melanoma).

Germline assignment: CDR1 LNHDA and CDR2 SQIVND (reference sequence). V shed 10 bases and J shed 5 bases, with 17 bases lying between them. The CDR3 covers 13 residues. Profiled with immunoSEQ multiplex PCR; TCRdb holds only in-frame clones, not every one. This sample has around 99,000 clones, with 90% found just once. In the case of this clone: The antigen is unknown.

Broader study findings: The average count of expanded clones was higher among CD8+ T cells than among CD4+. At 0.1 to 3.0 mg/kg, clonal expansion of CD4+ and CD8+ blood T cells had occurred by week 6.

The J gene is TRBJ2-5, the V gene TRBV19; no clear D gene. The sequences come from CD4+ or CD8+ T cells sorted from blood, collected in a trial of the OX40 agonist ivuxolimab. This clonotype originated in an adult with an advanced solid tumor such as melanoma, head and neck, liver or kidney cancer. The CDR3 here is CATSLTEGETQYF. The CDR3 region has the DNA TGTGCCACGTCGCTTACCGAAGGGGAGACCCAGTACTTC.